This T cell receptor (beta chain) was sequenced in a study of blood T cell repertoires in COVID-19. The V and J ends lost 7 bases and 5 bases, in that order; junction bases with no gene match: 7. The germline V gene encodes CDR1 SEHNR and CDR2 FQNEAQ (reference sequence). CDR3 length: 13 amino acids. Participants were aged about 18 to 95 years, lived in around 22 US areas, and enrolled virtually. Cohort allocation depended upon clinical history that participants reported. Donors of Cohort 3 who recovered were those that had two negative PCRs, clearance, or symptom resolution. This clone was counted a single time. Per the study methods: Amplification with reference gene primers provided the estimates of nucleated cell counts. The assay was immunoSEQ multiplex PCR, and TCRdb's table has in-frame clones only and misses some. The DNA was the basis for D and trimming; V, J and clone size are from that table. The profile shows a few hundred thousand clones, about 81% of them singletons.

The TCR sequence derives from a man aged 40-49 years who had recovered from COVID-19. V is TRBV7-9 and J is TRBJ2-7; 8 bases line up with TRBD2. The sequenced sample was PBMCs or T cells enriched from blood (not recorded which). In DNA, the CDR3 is TGTGCCAGCACCCCCCGGACTAGCAACGAGCAGTACTTC. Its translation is CASTPRTSNEQYF.